This TCR beta chain stems from a study of technical replicates of blood from a handful of donors (dated by TCRdb to 2017 to 2019). Libraries were built with the immunoSEQ multiplex PCR assay. Imported from immuneACCESS, the table was reduced by TCRdb to in-frame sequences with V and J called. These copies leave out some clones; in studies compared against another copy, an unresolved V gene accounts for under half, and the cause of the remainder is not known. The sample yields fewer than 110,000 clones; roughly 95% were counted once. Around 0.2% of the sample comes from the top ten. V gives up 6 bases and J gives up 2 bases, and the segment between their germline ends measures 5 bases. There are 12 amino acids in the CDR3, from cysteine to phenylalanine inclusive. The sequence is cut down to CDR3 DNA, 36 bases in frame from base 1. Based on the germline V gene (reference sequence), the CDR1 and CDR2 sequences are SGHNT and YYREEE.

Comments on this clone: Its target antigen remains unknown. The input lacks base qualities; no much larger clone sits a single base away.

The origin of this receptor is a human donor in good health. The sequenced sample consisted of T cells isolated from PBMCs. Recombination connected TRBV5-4 to TRBJ2-2, with the D gene uncertain. In nucleotides, the sequence is TGTGCCAGCACCGTTAACACCGGGGAGCTGTTTTTT. Its protein is CASTVNTGELFF.